The present entry profiles one T cell receptor (beta chain) with its context. The data were taken from a study of blood T cell repertoires in COVID-19. Study details: Samples representing acute and convalescent COVID-19 were sourced from the United States, Italy and Spain. The analysed material was cDNA or gDNA that came from T cells, B-cell-depleted T cells, or PBMCs.

Sequencing was performed with immunoSEQ multiplex PCR; in TCRdb, only in-frame clones are kept and a portion is missing. The sample lists roughly 63,000 clones, approximately 89% seen once, with roughly 8% in the top ten. The sequenced sample consisted of peripheral blood. The sequence was collected from a man aged 45-60 years with active COVID-19.

The CDR3 bases are TGTGCCAGCAGCTACCGAACAGGGGGGACTGAAGCTTTCTTT. Translating gives CASSYRTGGTEAFF. V gene TRBV5-8 combines with J gene TRBJ1-1; TRBD1 aligns across 8 bases. The CDR3 runs to 14 residues. The trim removed 3 bases at V and 5 bases at J, leaving 6 bases unmatched. Germline-derived CDR1 and CDR2 are SGHTS and YDEGEE. The whole variable domain, remainder taken from reference TRBV5-8 and TRBJ1-1, is EAGVTQSPTHLIKTRGQQATLRCSPISGHTSVYWYQQALGLGLQFLLWYDEGEERNRGNFPPRFSGRQFPNYSSELNVNALELEDSALYLCASSYRTGGTEAFFGQGTRLTVV.